A single sample gave rise to the 20 T cell receptor beta chains below, sequenced in a study of blood T cell repertoires in COVID-19. Generated by immunoSEQ multiplex PCR, the TCRdb table keeps only in-frame clones and is missing some. The data contain roughly 300,000 clones, approximately 89% of them singletons. The specimen sequenced was peripheral blood. The receptor source for this set is a woman aged 50 to 65 who had recovered from COVID-19.

This chain links TRBV5-1 with TRBJ1-1; the D is unclear. This CDR3 spans 16 amino acids. Germline V gene sequence: CDR1 SGHRS, CDR2 YFSETQ. Trimming took 0 bases from V and 3 from J, leaving 15 bases between them. The CDR3 is CASSLGRGRIDTEAFF. The CDR3 nucleotides read TGCGCCAGCAGCTTGGGTCGGGGTAGGATTGACACTGAAGCTTTCTTT.

In its sample, this clone was seen once. The gene calls are TRBV11-2 and TRBJ1-5; 7 positions agree with TRBD1. Trimming at V came to 5 bases and at J to 1 base, leaving 5 bases not matched to a gene. The CDR3 runs to 15 residues. Looked up from germline, CDR1 is SGHAT and CDR2 is FQNNGV. The CDR3 sequence: CASSRNRGSNQPQHF. CDR3 sequence (DNA): TGTGCCAGCAGCCGCAACAGGGGAAGCAATCAGCCCCAGCATTTT.

The chain has TRBV28 and TRBJ1-6; D gene ambiguous. Germline V lookup: CDR1 MDHEN, CDR2 SYDVKM. CDR3 length: 16 residues. The germline V and J ends were trimmed by 5 bases and 0 bases, with 11 bases remaining between them. The CDR3 nucleotides read TGTGCCAGCAGTGACACCGTTAGCTCCTATAATTCACCCCTCCACTTT. Encoded protein: CASSDTVSSYNSPLHF.

This clone was seen a few times. The chain links TRBV6-5 to TRBJ1-6; a possible D gene is TRBD1 (6 bases). The V and J ends lost 10 bases and 0 bases respectively, with 10 bases between them. The germline CDR1 and CDR2 sequences are MNHEY and SVGAGI. The CDR3 contains 14 residues. The CDR3 spells CATRGSSYNSPLHF. The CDR3 coding sequence is TGTGCCACAAGGGGGAGCTCCTATAATTCACCCCTCCACTTT.

This chain uses TRBV4-3 with TRBJ1-3, with 8 nucleotides matching TRBD1. The CDR3 is made up of 15 amino acids. Germline trimming cut 4 bases from V and 1 base from J; bases unmatched to any gene: 3. Per the germline V gene, CDR1 is LGHNA and CDR2 is YSLEER. In DNA, the CDR3 is TGCGCCAGCAGCCCGAGACAGGGGTCTGGAAACACCATATATTTT. As protein: CASSPRQGSGNTIYF.

The rearrangement links TRBV6-5 to TRBJ1-2; TRBD1 matches 9 bases. Germline V gene lookup returns CDR1 MNHEY and CDR2 SVGAGI. Trimming removed 5 bases from V and 5 bases from J; junction bases left unmatched: 6. The CDR3 consists of 14 residues. The CDR3 coding sequence is TGTGCCAGCAGTCCGGGGACAGGGAGGTATGGCTACACCTTC. Protein product: CASSPGTGRYGYTF.

This clone was counted once. The V gene is TRBV6-5, the J gene TRBJ2-7; D might be TRBD2 (6 bases). Germline assignment: CDR1 MNHEY and CDR2 SVGAGI. The CDR3 covers 13 residues. Deletions cut 4 bases from V and 2 bases from J, with 9 bases between. CDR3 nucleotide sequence: TGTGCCAGCAGTTCGGGGGAGCCCTACGAGCAGTACTTC. Encoded protein: CASSSGEPYEQYF.

This chain connects TRBV6-1 to TRBJ1-2; 8 bases line up with TRBD1. Germline CDR1 and CDR2: MNHNS and SASEGT. This CDR3 has 15 amino acids. Germline trimming cut 0 bases from V and 6 bases from J; bases unmatched to any gene: 6. The CDR3 region is CASSEADRGTNGYTF. CDR3 in DNA: TGTGCCAGCAGTGAAGCCGACAGGGGAACGAATGGCTACACCTTC.

V is TRBV9 and J is TRBJ1-2, with 10 bases fitting TRBD1. V was pared by 4 bases and J by 8 bases, with 11 bases of the junction left unmatched. Germline loops: CDR1 SGDLS, CDR2 YYNGEE. This CDR3 region has 15 residues. Written as DNA, the CDR3 is TGTGCCAGCAGCAACCGGGACAGGGGCAGAGGAGGCTACACCTTC. It codes for CASSNRDRGRGGYTF.

V and J are TRBV7-6 and TRBJ1-6; 7 bases line up with TRBD1. The CDR3 spans 14 residues. Germline trimming cut 3 bases from V and 5 bases from J; bases unmatched to any gene: 1. Per germline, CDR1 SGHVS and CDR2 FNYEAQ. The DNA of the CDR3 is TGTGCCAGCAGCTTGGACAGGAATAATTCACCCCTCCACTTT. It translates to CASSLDRNNSPLHF.

V is TRBV19 and J is TRBJ2-7; TRBD1 matches 8 bases. V lost 4 bases and J lost 0; bases outside the gene matches: 11. CDR3 length equals 17 residues. Germline CDR1 LNHDA, CDR2 SQIVND (reference sequence). This CDR3 reads CASSKRTGSGISYEQYF. The DNA of the CDR3 is TGTGCCAGTAGTAAAAGGACAGGGTCCGGAATCTCCTACGAGCAGTACTTC.

The rearrangement uses TRBV30 and TRBJ2-7; D is possibly TRBD2 (6 bases). Between the trimmed V and J ends, which lost 1 base and 3 bases, there was a span of 13 bases. The CDR3 has 14 amino acids. Germline CDR1 and CDR2: GTSNPN and SVGIG (reference sequence). The CDR3 protein is CAWSGHGSGYEQYF. CDR3 sequence (DNA): TGTGCCTGGAGTGGACATGGTAGCGGCTACGAGCAGTACTTC.

The genes are TRBV30 and TRBJ1-2; D is perhaps TRBD1 (6 bases). Trimming left V 8 bases short and J 0 bases short, with 19 bases between. CDR1 GTSNPN and CDR2 SVGIG come from the germline V gene (reference sequence). There are 15 residues in the CDR3. The CDR3 DNA sequence: TGTGCCGGGAACAGGGACAATCAACCTAACTATGGCTACACCTTC. Protein product: CAGNRDNQPNYGYTF.

The chain joins TRBV6-2 or TRBV6-3 to TRBJ2-7; tentative D call: TRBD1 (5 bases). Germline-derived CDR1 and CDR2 are MNHEY and SVGEGT. The germline V and J ends were trimmed by 4 bases and 0 bases, with 13 bases remaining between them. The CDR3 runs to 15 residues. The CDR3 nucleotides are TGTGCCAGCAGTTCCCCAGGGCGGAGCTCCTACGAGCAGTACTTC. It translates to CASSSPGRSSYEQYF.

The gene calls are TRBV6-4 and TRBJ2-3; 12 positions match TRBD2. This CDR3 region has 17 residues. J gave up 5 bases and V 3 bases, and 9 bases lay outside the gene matches. CDR1 is MRHNA, CDR2 SNTAGT, per germline. For the CDR3, the DNA is TGTGCCAGCAGTGATTATCCTAGCGGGGGGGCCCGAGATACGCAGTATTTT. Protein sequence: CASSDYPSGGARDTQYF.

The rearrangement joins TRBV24-1 to TRBJ2-2; D is unclear. The CDR3 has 14 amino acids. Germline values: CDR1 KGHDR, CDR2 SFDVKD. V gave up 1 base and J gave up 6 bases, with 8 bases separating them. The chain's CDR3 is CATSDFYRAGELFF. The CDR3 nucleotides are TGTGCCACCAGTGATTTTTACCGCGCCGGGGAGCTGTTTTTT.

The J gene is TRBJ2-2, the V gene TRBV5-8, with D tentatively TRBD2 (5 bases). The CDR3 has 13 amino acids. Trimming removed 7 bases at V and 6 bases at J, with 13 bases between. Germline-derived CDR1 and CDR2 are SGHTS and YDEGEE. The CDR3 loop reads CASPRRYAGELFF. Here the CDR3 DNA reads TGTGCCAGCCCACGGAGGTATGCCGGGGAGCTGTTTTTT.

This rearrangement joins TRBV14 to TRBJ1-1, with 8 nucleotides matching TRBD1. In germline, CDR1 is SGHDN, CDR2 FVKESK. The CDR3 totals 12 residues. With V trimmed by 5 bases and J by 9 bases, 5 bases remained unmatched. The CDR3 DNA is TGTGCCAGCAGCTCCCAGGGGGCAAAAGCTTTCTTT. As protein: CASSSQGAKAFF.

V gene TRBV3-1 (or the pseudogene TRBV3-2) combines with J gene TRBJ2-1, with 9 bases lining up with TRBD2. V gave up 0 bases and J gave up 13 bases; unmatched junction bases: 1. The CDR3 extends over 12 amino acids. CDR1 LGHDT and CDR2 YNNKEL come from the germline V gene (reference sequence). The CDR3 reads CASSQDSGRQFF. The DNA of the CDR3 is TGTGCCAGCAGCCAAGATAGCGGGAGACAGTTCTTC.

V gene TRBV28 combines with J gene TRBJ2-2; D unclear. Per germline, CDR1 MDHEN and CDR2 SYDVKM. V was cut by 5 bases and J by 9 bases, with 10 bases left in between. This CDR3 is 12 amino acids long. CDR3 bases: TGTGCCAGCAGTCCCGGGTCTAGGGAGCTGTTTTTT. Residues: CASSPGSRELFF.